This T cell receptor (beta chain) was obtained from a study of T cell clones after liver transplantation. The table came from immunoSEQ multiplex PCR; TCRdb's copy has only in-frame clones and leaves some out. In the table there are 72,000 or so clones, approximately 87% of which are singletons. The CDR3 loop spans 13 amino acids. V shed 6 bases and J shed 2 bases, with 10 bases lying between them. Germline V gives CDR1 MNHNY, CDR2 SVGAGI (reference sequence). V is TRBV6-6 and J is TRBJ2-5, with D uncertain. Sequencing was performed on CD4+ T cells from blood, taken at the 22-month timepoint. The sequence came from a human patient who received a liver transplant. Some of the T cells may derive from the graft donor. The CDR3 loop is CASSHNSQETQYF. In DNA form, the CDR3 reads TGTGCCAGCAGCCACAATAGTCAAGAGACCCAGTACTTC.